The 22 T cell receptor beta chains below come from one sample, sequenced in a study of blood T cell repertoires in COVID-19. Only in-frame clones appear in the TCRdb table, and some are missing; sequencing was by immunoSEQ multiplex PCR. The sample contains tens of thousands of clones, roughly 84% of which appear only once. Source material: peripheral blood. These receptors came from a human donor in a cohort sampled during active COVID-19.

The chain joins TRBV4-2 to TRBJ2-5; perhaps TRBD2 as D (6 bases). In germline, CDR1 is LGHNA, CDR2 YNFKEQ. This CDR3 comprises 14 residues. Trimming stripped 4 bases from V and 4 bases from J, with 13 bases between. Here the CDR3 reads CASSPDVGGETQYF. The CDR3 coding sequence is TGTGCCAGCAGCCCTGATGTGGGGGGAGAGACCCAGTACTTC.

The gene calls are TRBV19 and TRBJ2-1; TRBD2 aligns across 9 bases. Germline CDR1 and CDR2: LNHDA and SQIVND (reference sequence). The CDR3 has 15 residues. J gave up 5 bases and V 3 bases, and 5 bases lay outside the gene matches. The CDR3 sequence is CASSISGGGHNEQFF. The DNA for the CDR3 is TGTGCCAGTAGTATTAGCGGGGGTGGCCACAATGAGCAGTTCTTC.

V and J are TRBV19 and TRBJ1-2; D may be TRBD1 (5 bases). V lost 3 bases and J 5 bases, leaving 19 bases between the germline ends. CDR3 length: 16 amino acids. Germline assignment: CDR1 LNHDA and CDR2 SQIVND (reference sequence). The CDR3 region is CASSIDGHSRAYGYTF. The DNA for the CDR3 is TGTGCCAGTAGTATTGACGGACACTCACGGGCGTATGGCTACACCTTC. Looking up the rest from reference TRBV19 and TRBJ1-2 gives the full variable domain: DGGITQSPKYLFRKEGQNVTLSCEQNLNHDAMYWYRQDPGQGLRLIYYSQIVNDFQKGDIAEGYSVSREKKESFPLTVTSAQKNPTAFYLCASSIDGHSRAYGYTFGSGTRLTVV.

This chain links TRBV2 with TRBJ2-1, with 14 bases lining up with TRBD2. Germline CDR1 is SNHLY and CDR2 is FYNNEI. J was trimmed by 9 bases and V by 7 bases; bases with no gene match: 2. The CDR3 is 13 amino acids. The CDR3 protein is CASTGLAGVEQFF. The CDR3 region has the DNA TGTGCCAGCACGGGACTAGCGGGAGTTGAGCAGTTCTTC. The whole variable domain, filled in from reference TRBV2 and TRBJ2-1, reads EPEVTQTPSHQVTQMGQEVILRCVPISNHLYFYWYRQILGQKVEFLVSFYNNEISEKSEIFDDQFSVERPDGSNFTLKIRSTKLEDSAMYFCASTGLAGVEQFFGPGTRLTVL.

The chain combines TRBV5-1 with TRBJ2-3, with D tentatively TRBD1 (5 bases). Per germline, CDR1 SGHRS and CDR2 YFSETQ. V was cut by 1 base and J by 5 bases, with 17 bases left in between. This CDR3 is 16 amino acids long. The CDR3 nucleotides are TGCGCCAGCAGCTTGTGGAGCCCTCAAGGGGAAGATACGCAGTATTTT. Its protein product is CASSLWSPQGEDTQYF.

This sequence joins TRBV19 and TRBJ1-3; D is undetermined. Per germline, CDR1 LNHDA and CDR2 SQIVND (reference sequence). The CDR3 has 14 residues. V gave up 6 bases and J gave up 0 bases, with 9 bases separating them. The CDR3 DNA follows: TGTGCCAGTAGCCAACAAGTCTCTGGAAACACCATATATTTT. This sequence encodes CASSQQVSGNTIYF. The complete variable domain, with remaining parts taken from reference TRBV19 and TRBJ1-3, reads DGGITQSPKYLFRKEGQNVTLSCEQNLNHDAMYWYRQDPGQGLRLIYYSQIVNDFQKGDIAEGYSVSREKKESFPLTVTSAQKNPTAFYLCASSQQVSGNTIYFGEGSWLTVV.

The CDR3 sequence: CASTPPLGGVYNEQFF. In nucleotides, the CDR3 is TGTGCCAGCACCCCCCCCCTAGGGGGGGTATACAATGAGCAGTTCTTC. The chain links TRBV5-4 to TRBJ2-1, with TRBD2 as a possible D gene (7 bases). From germline, CDR1 is SGHNT and CDR2 YYREEE (reference sequence). Trimming cost V 6 bases and J 4 bases, with 20 bases left between them. This CDR3 has 16 residues.

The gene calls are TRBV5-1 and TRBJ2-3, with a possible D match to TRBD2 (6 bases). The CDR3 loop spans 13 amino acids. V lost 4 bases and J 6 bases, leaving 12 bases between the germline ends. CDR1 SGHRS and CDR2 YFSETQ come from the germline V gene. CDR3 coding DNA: TGCGCCAGCAGCCTGACCACTAGCGATACGCAGTATTTT. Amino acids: CASSLTTSDTQYF.

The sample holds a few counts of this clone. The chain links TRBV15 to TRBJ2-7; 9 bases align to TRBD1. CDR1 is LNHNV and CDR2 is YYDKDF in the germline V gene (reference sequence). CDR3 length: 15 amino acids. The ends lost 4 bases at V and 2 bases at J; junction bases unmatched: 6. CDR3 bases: TGTGCCACCAGCATAGGGACAGGGTCAACCTACGAGCAGTACTTC. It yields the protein CATSIGTGSTYEQYF.

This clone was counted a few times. The CDR3 DNA sequence: TGTGCCAGCAGCCAAGATTCAAACAGCTACGAGCAGTACTTC. As protein: CASSQDSNSYEQYF. This rearrangement joins TRBV14 to TRBJ2-7; D is unresolved. Germline CDR1 SGHDN, CDR2 FVKESK. The V gene lost 0 bases and the J gene lost 3 bases, with 9 bases spanning the gap. CDR3 size: 14 residues.

The CDR3 reads CASSPYSNSPLHF. In DNA, the CDR3 is TGCGCCAGCAGCCCGTACAGCAATTCACCCCTCCACTTT. This chain uses TRBV5-1 with TRBJ1-6, with no clear D. V was shortened by 4 bases and J by 7 bases, with 9 bases between the two germline ends. This CDR3 contains 13 residues. Germline CDR1 reads SGHRS; CDR2 reads YFSETQ. The full variable domain, completed using reference TRBV5-1 and TRBJ1-6, is KAGVTQTPRYLIKTRGQQVTLSCSPISGHRSVSWYQQTPGQGLQFLFEYFSETQRNKGNFPGRFSGRQFSNSRSEMNVSTLELGDSALYLCASSPYSNSPLHFGNGTRLTVT.

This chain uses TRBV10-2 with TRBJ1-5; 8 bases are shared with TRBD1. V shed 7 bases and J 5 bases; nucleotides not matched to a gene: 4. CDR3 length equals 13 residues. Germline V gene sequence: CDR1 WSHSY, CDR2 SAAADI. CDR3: CASTQQGDQPQHF. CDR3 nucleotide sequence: TGCGCCAGCACTCAACAGGGGGATCAGCCCCAGCATTTT.

The CDR3 protein is CAWSGRTNTGELFF. The CDR3 coding sequence is TGTGCCTGGAGTGGTCGTACGAACACCGGGGAGCTGTTTTTT. This rearrangement joins TRBV30 to TRBJ2-2; D gene uncertain. CDR3 length: 14 amino acids. Looked up from germline, CDR1 is GTSNPN and CDR2 is SVGIG (reference sequence). The ends were cut back, 1 base at V and 0 bases at J, with 6 bases in the middle.

The CDR3 region has the DNA TGTGCCAGCAGTTTAGGCGGTGAAAATGAAAAACTGTTTTTT. It codes for CASSLGGENEKLFF. The V and J genes are TRBV6-6 and TRBJ1-4; D unresolved. V lost 4 bases and J 5 bases, leaving 11 bases between the germline ends. The CDR3 runs to 14 residues. Germline CDR1 and CDR2: MNHNY and SVGAGI (reference sequence).

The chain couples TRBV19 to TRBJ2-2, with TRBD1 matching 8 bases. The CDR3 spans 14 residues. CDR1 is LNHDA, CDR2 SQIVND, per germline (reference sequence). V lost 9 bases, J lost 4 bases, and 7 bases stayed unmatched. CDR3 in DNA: TGTGCCAGCCTCGACAGGGGAGGCACCGGGGAGCTGTTTTTT. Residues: CASLDRGGTGELFF. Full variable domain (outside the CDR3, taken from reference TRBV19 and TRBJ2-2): DGGITQSPKYLFRKEGQNVTLSCEQNLNHDAMYWYRQDPGQGLRLIYYSQIVNDFQKGDIAEGYSVSREKKESFPLTVTSAQKNPTAFYLCASLDRGGTGELFFGEGSRLTVL.

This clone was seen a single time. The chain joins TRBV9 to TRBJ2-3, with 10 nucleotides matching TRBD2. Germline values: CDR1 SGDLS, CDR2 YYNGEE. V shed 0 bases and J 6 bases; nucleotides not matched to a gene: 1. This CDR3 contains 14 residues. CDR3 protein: CASSVASGGDTQYF. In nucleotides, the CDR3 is TGTGCCAGCAGCGTAGCTAGCGGGGGTGATACGCAGTATTTT.

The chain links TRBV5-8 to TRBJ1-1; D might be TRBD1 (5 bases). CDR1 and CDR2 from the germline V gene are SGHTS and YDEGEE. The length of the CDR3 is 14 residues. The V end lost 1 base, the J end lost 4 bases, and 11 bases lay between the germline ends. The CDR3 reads CASSLTGDITEAFF. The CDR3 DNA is TGTGCCAGCAGCTTGACGGGGGATATCACTGAAGCTTTCTTT.

CDR3 sequence reads: CASRGDSPPNEQFF. The CDR3 DNA reads TGTGCCAGTCGGGGGGACTCCCCGCCCAATGAGCAGTTCTTC. This chain connects TRBV2 to TRBJ2-1; 7 nucleotides match TRBD2. The CDR3 consists of 14 residues. V shed 9 bases and J 6 bases; nucleotides not matched to a gene: 11. From germline, CDR1 is SNHLY and CDR2 FYNNEI.

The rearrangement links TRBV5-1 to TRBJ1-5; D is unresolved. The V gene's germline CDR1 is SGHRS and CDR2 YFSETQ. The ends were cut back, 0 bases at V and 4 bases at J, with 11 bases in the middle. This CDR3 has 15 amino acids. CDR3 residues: CASSLDDGSNQPQHF. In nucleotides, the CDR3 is TGCGCCAGCAGCTTGGACGACGGGTCGAATCAGCCCCAGCATTTT.

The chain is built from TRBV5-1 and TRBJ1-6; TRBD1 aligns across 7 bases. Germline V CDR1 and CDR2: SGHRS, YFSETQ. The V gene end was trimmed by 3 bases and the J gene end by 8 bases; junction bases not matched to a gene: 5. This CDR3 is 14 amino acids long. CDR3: CASSSGGKDSPLHF. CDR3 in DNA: TGCGCCAGCAGCTCAGGGGGGAAGGATTCACCCCTCCACTTT.

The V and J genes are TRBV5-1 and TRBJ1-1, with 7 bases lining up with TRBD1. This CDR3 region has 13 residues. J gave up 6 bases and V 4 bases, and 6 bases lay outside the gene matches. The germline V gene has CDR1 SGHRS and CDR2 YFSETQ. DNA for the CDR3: TGCGCCAGCAGCGTTGGGACAGCGGCTGAAGCTTTCTTT. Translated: CASSVGTAAEAFF. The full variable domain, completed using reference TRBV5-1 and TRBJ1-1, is KAGVTQTPRYLIKTRGQQVTLSCSPISGHRSVSWYQQTPGQGLQFLFEYFSETQRNKGNFPGRFSGRQFSNSRSEMNVSTLELGDSALYLCASSVGTAAEAFFGQGTRLTVV.

CDR3 coding DNA: TGTGCCAGCAGCTCGACAGGGGGAACCGGGGAGCTGTTTTTT. Translation gives CASSSTGGTGELFF. This rearrangement joins TRBV11-2 to TRBJ2-2, with 9 bases lining up with TRBD1. This CDR3 region has 14 residues. The V and J ends lost 4 bases and 5 bases, in that order; junction bases with no gene match: 2. Germline assignment: CDR1 SGHAT and CDR2 FQNNGV.